This passage covers 3 T cell receptor beta chains from one sample sequenced in a study of cytomegalovirus exposure and HLA in healthy donors. It was with 60 Vbeta and 13 Jbeta primers that the PCR ran. This table comes from immunoSEQ multiplex PCR, and its TCRdb copy is limited to in-frame clones, with some not included. The sample records fewer than 250,000 clones, more than 75% being singletons. Sequenced input: PBMCs. These receptors all come from a male donor in good health and CMV-seropositive.

V is TRBV18 and J is TRBJ1-2; D possibly corresponds to TRBD1 (5 bases). The germline CDR1 and CDR2 sequences are KGHSH and LQKENI. The CDR3 totals 13 residues. Trimming stripped 4 bases from V and 3 bases from J, with 9 bases between. CDR3 DNA: TGTGCCAGCTCACAGGACACAGACTATGGCTACACCTTC. Its translation is CASSQDTDYGYTF.

This sequence joins TRBV7-2 and TRBJ2-7; D remains ambiguous. The CDR3 runs 14 residues. Per the germline V gene, CDR1 is SGHTA and CDR2 is FQGNSA. Trimming took off 3 bases at V and 0 bases at J, with 9 bases between the two ends. This chain's CDR3 is CASSFPASSYEQYF. DNA of the CDR3: TGTGCCAGCAGCTTCCCCGCGAGCTCCTACGAGCAGTACTTC.

This clone showed up just once. V and J are TRBV6-6 and TRBJ2-5, with D unresolved. This CDR3 has 13 residues. Germline V CDR1 and CDR2: MNHNY, SVGAGI (reference sequence). V was cut by 0 bases and J by 1 base, with 3 bases left in between. Here the CDR3 DNA reads TGTGCCAGCAGTTACTCCTTCCAAGAGACCCAGTACTTC. This gives the protein CASSYSFQETQYF.